This T cell receptor (beta chain) was sequenced during a study of Ad26.COV2.S vaccination and SARS-CoV-2 variants. The germline CDR1 and CDR2 sequences are MNHEY and SVGAGI. Trimming left V 2 bases short and J 5 bases short, with 15 bases between. There are 15 residues in the CDR3. Sequencing was performed with immunoSEQ multiplex PCR; in TCRdb, only in-frame clones are kept and a portion is missing. The sample contains 300,000 to 400,000 clones, 92% of which appear only once. The chain links TRBV6-5 to TRBJ1-2; no definite D call. This sequence originates from a human donor who had recovered from COVID-19. The source was peripheral blood, collected after recovery from COVID-19. CDR3 protein: CASSYESTGSYGYTF. CDR3 DNA sequence: TGTGCCAGCAGTTACGAGTCTACCGGATCTTATGGCTACACCTTC.